This paragraph covers one T cell receptor (beta chain) sequence. Its antigen remains unidentified. The data are from a study of cytomegalovirus exposure and HLA in healthy donors. Looked up from germline, CDR1 is SGHKS and CDR2 is YYEKEE (reference sequence). Trimming removed 1 base from V and 5 bases from J, with 13 bases in between. The CDR3 has 14 amino acids. PCR primers comprised 60 Vbeta and 13 Jbeta primers. This table comes from immunoSEQ multiplex PCR, and its TCRdb copy is limited to in-frame clones, with some not included. Among about 130,000 clones listed, 65% to 85% were seen once. General observations from the study: Reportedly, a later analysis found an Asian-associated ancestry cluster had fewer N-insertions than the roughly 700-donor mean.

The rearrangement links TRBV5-5 to TRBJ2-7; D unresolved. The sequenced sample consisted of PBMCs. The receptor comes from a man between 18 and 29 years old in good health and CMV-seropositive. The CDR3, as DNA: TGTGCCAGCAGCTTGCGTACGGGTGTACACGAGCAGTACTTC. This codes for CASSLRTGVHEQYF. Together with reference TRBV5-5 and TRBJ2-7, the CDR3 gives the full variable domain: DAGVTQSPTHLIKTRGQQVTLRCSPISGHKSVSWYQQVLGQGPQFIFQYYEKEERGRGNFPDRFSARQFPNYSSELNVNALLLGDSALYLCASSLRTGVHEQYFGPGTRLTVT.